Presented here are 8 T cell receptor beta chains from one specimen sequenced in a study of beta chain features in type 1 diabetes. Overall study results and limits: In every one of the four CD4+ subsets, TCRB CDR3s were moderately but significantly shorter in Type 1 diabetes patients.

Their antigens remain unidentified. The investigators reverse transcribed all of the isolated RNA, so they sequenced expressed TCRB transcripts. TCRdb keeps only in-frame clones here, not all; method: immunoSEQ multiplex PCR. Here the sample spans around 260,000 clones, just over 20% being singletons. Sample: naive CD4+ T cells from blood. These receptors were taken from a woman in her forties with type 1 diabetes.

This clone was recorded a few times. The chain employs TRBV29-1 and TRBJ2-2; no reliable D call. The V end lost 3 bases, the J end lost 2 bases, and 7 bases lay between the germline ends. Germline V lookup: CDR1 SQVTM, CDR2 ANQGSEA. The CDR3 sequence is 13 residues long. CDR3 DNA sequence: TGCAGCGTTGAGCGCCCTAACACCGGGGAGCTGTTTTTT. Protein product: CSVERPNTGELFF.

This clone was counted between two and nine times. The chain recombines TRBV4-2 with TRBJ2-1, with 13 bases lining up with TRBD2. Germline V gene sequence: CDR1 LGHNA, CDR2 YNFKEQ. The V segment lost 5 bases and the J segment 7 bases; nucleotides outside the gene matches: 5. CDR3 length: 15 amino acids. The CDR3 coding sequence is TGTGCCAGCAGCTTTCGGACTAGCGGGGGTAATGAGCAGTTCTTC. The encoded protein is CASSFRTSGGNEQFF.

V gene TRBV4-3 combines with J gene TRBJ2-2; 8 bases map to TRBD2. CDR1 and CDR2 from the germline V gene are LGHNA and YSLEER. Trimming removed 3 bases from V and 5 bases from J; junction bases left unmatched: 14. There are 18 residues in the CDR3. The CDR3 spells CASSQSPSSGRNTGELFF. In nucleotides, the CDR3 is TGCGCCAGCAGCCAGTCCCCCTCCAGCGGGAGAAATACCGGGGAGCTGTTTTTT.

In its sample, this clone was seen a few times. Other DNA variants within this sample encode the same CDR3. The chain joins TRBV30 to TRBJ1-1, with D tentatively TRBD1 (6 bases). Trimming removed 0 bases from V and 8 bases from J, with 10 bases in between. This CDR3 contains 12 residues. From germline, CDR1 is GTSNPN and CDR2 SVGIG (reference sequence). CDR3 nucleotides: TGTGCCTGGAGTGTACGGCAGGGGGAAGCTTTCTTT. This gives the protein CAWSVRQGEAFF.

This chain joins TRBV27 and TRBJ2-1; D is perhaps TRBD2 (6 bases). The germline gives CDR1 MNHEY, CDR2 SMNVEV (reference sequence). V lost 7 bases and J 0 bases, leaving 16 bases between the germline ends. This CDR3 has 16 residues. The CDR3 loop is CASNQGSGGSYNEQFF. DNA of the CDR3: TGTGCCAGCAACCAGGGTAGCGGAGGCTCCTACAATGAGCAGTTCTTC.

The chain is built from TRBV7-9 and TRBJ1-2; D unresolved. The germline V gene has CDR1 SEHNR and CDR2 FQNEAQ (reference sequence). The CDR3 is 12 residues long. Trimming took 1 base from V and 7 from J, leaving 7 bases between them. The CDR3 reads CASSLDQVGYTF. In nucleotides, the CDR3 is TGTGCCAGCAGCTTAGATCAGGTTGGCTACACCTTC.

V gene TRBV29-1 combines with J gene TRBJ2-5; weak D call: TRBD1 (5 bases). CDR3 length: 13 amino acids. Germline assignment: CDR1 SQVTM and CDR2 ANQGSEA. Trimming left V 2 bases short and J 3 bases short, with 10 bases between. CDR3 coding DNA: TGCAGCGTTGAAAGGGGTGCCGAAGAGACCCAGTACTTC. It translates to CSVERGAEETQYF.

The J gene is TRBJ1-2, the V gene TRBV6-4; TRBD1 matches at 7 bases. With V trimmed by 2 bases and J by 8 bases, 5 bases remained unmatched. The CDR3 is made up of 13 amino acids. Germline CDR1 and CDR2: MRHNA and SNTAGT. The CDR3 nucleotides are TGTGCCAGCAGTGACACCAACAGGGGCGGCTACACCTTC. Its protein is CASSDTNRGGYTF.